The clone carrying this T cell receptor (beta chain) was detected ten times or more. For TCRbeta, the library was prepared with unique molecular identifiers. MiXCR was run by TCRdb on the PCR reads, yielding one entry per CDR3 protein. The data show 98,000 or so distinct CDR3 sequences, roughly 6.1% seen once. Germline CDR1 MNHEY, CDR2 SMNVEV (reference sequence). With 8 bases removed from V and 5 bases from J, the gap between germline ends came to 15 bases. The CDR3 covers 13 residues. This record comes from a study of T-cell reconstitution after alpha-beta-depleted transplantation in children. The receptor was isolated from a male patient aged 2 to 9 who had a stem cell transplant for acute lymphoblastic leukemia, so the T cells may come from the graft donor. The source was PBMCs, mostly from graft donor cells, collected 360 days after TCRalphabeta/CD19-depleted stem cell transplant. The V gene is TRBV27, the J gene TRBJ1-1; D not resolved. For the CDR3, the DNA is TGTGCCAGCTCACGGTATACGGGGACTGAAGCTTTCTTT. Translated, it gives CASSRYTGTEAFF.